The 25 T cell receptor beta chains in this list originate from one sample, sequenced in a study of T-cell memory formation after mild COVID-19 (dated by TCRdb to the early 2020s). Libraries were constructed by 5' RACE. Sequencing was performed on an Illumina NovaSeq 6000. TCRdb's own reprocessing of the public reads used fastp at Q25 and MiXCR and kept productive beta chains. Every entry covers one CDR3 protein and lists the most common genes and DNA from its rows. The sample table shows tens of thousands of distinct CDR3 sequences, and over 15% are seen once. The top ten clonotypes cover 31% of the sample. Material for sequencing was PBMCs or a T cell subset sorted from them (not recorded which). The receptors were gathered from an adult woman who had mild COVID-19 (a few samples of this study predate the infection). The sample titles of this study are shuffled in the database, so cell type and time point are left out; the donor was told from shared clones.

The V gene is TRBV27, the J gene TRBJ2-7; D not certain. V dropped 3 bases and J dropped 5 bases, with 11 bases sitting between them. The CDR3 contains 13 residues. CDR1 is MNHEY and CDR2 is SMNVEV in the germline V gene (reference sequence). DNA for the CDR3: TGTGCCAGCAGTTTGTACTACGCAAACGAGCAGTACTTC. It translates to CASSLYYANEQYF.

This clonotype has ten or more counts. The V call is TRBV7-6, the J call TRBJ2-3; the D gene is possibly TRBD2 (5 bases). Germline CDR1 reads SGHVS; CDR2 reads FNYEAQ. V was cut by 4 bases and J by 1 base, with 12 bases left in between. The CDR3 has 15 amino acids. The CDR3 sequence is CASSSPSPGTDTQYF. DNA for the CDR3: TGTGCCAGCAGCTCCCCTAGCCCCGGCACAGATACGCAGTATTTT.

The genes are TRBV7-8 and TRBJ2-7, with D tentatively TRBD1 (5 bases). CDR1 and CDR2 from the germline V gene are SGHVS and FQNEAQ. V lost 4 bases to trimming and J lost 2 bases, with 15 bases between them. The CDR3 spans 15 residues. This chain's CDR3 is CASSSGIETAYEQYF. The CDR3 DNA reads as TGTGCCAGCAGCTCAGGGATTGAGACAGCCTACGAGCAGTACTTC.

This clonotype was detected only a few times. This sequence joins TRBV6-5 and TRBJ2-7, with a possible D match to TRBD1 (6 bases). Per the germline V gene, CDR1 is MNHEY and CDR2 is SVGAGI. The V end lost 2 bases, the J end lost 1 base, and 12 bases lay between the germline ends. The CDR3 is made up of 15 amino acids. CDR3 bases: TGTGCCAGCAGTTACCGGTCAGGACAGTCCTACGAGCAGTACTTC. Amino acid sequence: CASSYRSGQSYEQYF.

The V and J genes are TRBV24-1 and TRBJ2-1; D gene unclear. Germline V gene lookup returns CDR1 KGHDR and CDR2 SFDVKD. V shed 7 bases and J shed 7 bases, with 7 bases lying between them. CDR3 length equals 11 residues. In nucleotides, the CDR3 is TGTGCCACCAGGCACCGGAATGAGCAGTTCTTC. Protein product: CATRHRNEQFF.

This chain uses TRBV6-5 with TRBJ2-3; 7 positions agree with TRBD2. The CDR3 extends over 19 amino acids. CDR1 and CDR2 (germline): MNHEY, SVGAGI. V trimming: 0 bases; J trimming: 0 bases; junction bases outside the gene matches: 12. This CDR3 is CASSYSSSGVGTSTDTQYF. As DNA, the CDR3 is TGTGCCAGCAGTTACTCTTCTAGCGGAGTAGGAACTAGCACAGATACGCAGTATTTT.

The chain employs TRBV20-1 and TRBJ2-3; no definite D call. Germline loops: CDR1 DFQATT, CDR2 SNEGSKA (reference sequence). Deletions cut 0 bases from V and 4 bases from J, with 11 bases between. The CDR3 sequence is 14 residues long. CDR3 nucleotides: TGCAGTGCTAGAGAGGGCCCAGAAGCAGATACGCAGTATTTT. Residues: CSAREGPEADTQYF.

The CDR3 region has the DNA TGCAGCGTTGAACGGGACCTCCATTACACCTTC. Its protein product is CSVERDLHYTF. This sequence joins TRBV29-1 and TRBJ1-2; D might be TRBD1 (5 bases). The V gene's germline CDR1 is SQVTM and CDR2 ANQGSEA. V lost 2 bases, J lost 11 bases, and 12 bases lay in between. The CDR3 consists of 11 residues.

This clonotype was found a few times. The gene calls are TRBV6-1 and TRBJ1-2; no clear D. Deletions cut 4 bases from V and 7 bases from J, with 13 bases between. CDR3 length equals 13 residues. In germline, CDR1 is MNHNS, CDR2 SASEGT. The CDR3 sequence is CASSGSYSVGYTF. Written as DNA, the CDR3 is TGTGCCAGCAGTGGATCCTATTCTGTTGGCTACACCTTC.

This rearrangement joins TRBV7-9 to TRBJ2-7; D is possibly TRBD1 (5 bases). The CDR3 runs 13 residues. The V end lost 7 bases, the J end lost 1 base, and 11 bases lay between the germline ends. Germline CDR1 reads SEHNR; CDR2 reads FQNEAQ (reference sequence). Here the CDR3 reads CASIPPGSYEQYF. The CDR3 coding sequence is TGTGCCAGCATTCCCCCAGGGTCCTACGAGCAGTACTTC.

This clonotype showed up many times. One end of the junction fails to match germline, which may point to a read error. The rearrangement links TRBV7-7 to TRBJ2-1, with D possibly matching TRBD1 (6 bases). The CDR3 length is 13 residues. Germline-derived CDR1 and CDR2 are SSHAT and FNYEAQ (reference sequence). The CDR3 nucleotides are TGTGCTAGCAGTCCACAGGGAGACAATGAGCAGTTCTTC. Translated, it gives CASSPQGDNEQFF.

This clonotype was counted a few times. This sequence joins TRBV7-3 and TRBJ2-1; D is possibly TRBD2 (6 bases). Germline V lookup: CDR1 SGHTA, CDR2 FQGTGA. Deletions cut 5 bases from V and 3 bases from J, with 17 bases between. This CDR3 is built from 16 residues. The CDR3 is CASSPAPVGSYNEQFF. The DNA of the CDR3 is TGTGCCAGCAGCCCCGCGCCGGTCGGGAGCTACAATGAGCAGTTCTTC.

The chain is built from TRBV4-1 and TRBJ2-7, with 7 bases aligning to TRBD2. The germline V gene has CDR1 MGHRA and CDR2 YSYEKL. CDR3 length: 16 residues. V gave up 0 bases and J gave up 2 bases; unmatched junction bases: 7. CDR3 residues: CASSQESLAGAYEQYF. CDR3 sequence (DNA): TGCGCCAGCAGCCAAGAAAGTCTGGCGGGGGCCTACGAGCAGTACTTC.

The chain couples TRBV12-3 or TRBV12-4 to TRBJ2-1; D remains unclear. This CDR3 comprises 13 residues. V lost 6 bases and J lost 8, with 14 bases in between. The CDR3 is CASSLIFGDEQFF. The CDR3 bases are TGTGCCAGCAGCCTCATTTTTGGGGATGAGCAGTTCTTC.

The DNA of the CDR3 is TGCGCCAGCAGCCCCCTAGCGGGTTCGGATGAGCAGTTCTTC. Its translation is CASSPLAGSDEQFF. This chain joins TRBV4-1 and TRBJ2-1, with 8 nucleotides matching TRBD2. The germline gives CDR1 MGHRA, CDR2 YSYEKL. The CDR3 has 14 amino acids. J gave up 8 bases and V 4 bases, and 7 bases lay outside the gene matches.

This clonotype was picked up many times. This chain uses TRBV20-1 with TRBJ1-1; D is unclear. From germline, CDR1 is DFQATT and CDR2 SNEGSKA (reference sequence). V was pared by 0 bases and J by 5 bases, with 13 bases between. The CDR3 is 14 amino acids. The DNA of the CDR3 is TGCAGTGCTAGAGACCCCCGTTATGAGACTGAAGCTTTCTTT. This translates into CSARDPRYETEAFF.

This clonotype has more than one count but fewer than ten. The CDR3 DNA sequence: TGTGCCAGCAGCAACTCAAGACAGGGTCCAGATACGCAGTATTTT. As protein: CASSNSRQGPDTQYF. The chain joins TRBV21-1 to TRBJ2-3; TRBD1, the table's D call, was not compared with the DNA. TRBV21-1 is a recognized pseudogene. This CDR3 has 15 residues.

In this sample, this clonotype turned up a few times. In DNA, the CDR3 is TGTGCCAGCAGCTTCGGGACTACATACAATGAGCAGTTCTTC. It specifies CASSFGTTYNEQFF. The chain recombines TRBV7-6 with TRBJ2-1; TRBD2 matches at 7 bases. J lost 4 bases, V lost 3 bases, and 3 bases had no gene match. Germline V gives CDR1 SGHVS, CDR2 FNYEAQ. The CDR3 is 14 residues long.

This clonotype has only a few counts. V is TRBV9 and J is TRBJ1-1; D may be TRBD1 (5 bases). V gave up 3 bases and J gave up 1 base, with 13 bases separating them. CDR1 and CDR2 from the germline V gene are SGDLS and YYNGEE. This CDR3 contains 15 residues. This CDR3 reads CASSGTMGTNTEAFF. In DNA form, the CDR3 reads TGTGCCAGCAGCGGTACGATGGGGACGAACACTGAAGCTTTCTTT.

This clonotype was counted at least ten times. The chain has TRBV11-2 and TRBJ2-7; the match to TRBD2 covers 10 bases. Germline CDR1 and CDR2: SGHAT and FQNNGV. The CDR3 runs 15 residues. V gave up 5 bases and J gave up 0 bases; unmatched junction bases: 4. The CDR3 bases are TGTGCCAGCAGCCAACTAGCGGGGCCCTCCTACGAGCAGTACTTC. Translating it yields CASSQLAGPSYEQYF.

This clonotype appeared a few times. V and J are TRBV6-6 and TRBJ2-1, with D perhaps TRBD2 (6 bases). Trimming cost V 9 bases and J 2 bases, with 14 bases left between them. In germline, CDR1 is MNHNY, CDR2 SVGAGI (reference sequence). This CDR3 contains 14 residues. The chain's CDR3 is CASVGEAPYNEQFF. Written as DNA, the CDR3 is TGTGCCAGTGTAGGGGAGGCCCCCTACAATGAGCAGTTCTTC.

This clonotype has a handful of counts. The chain employs TRBV20-1 and TRBJ1-2, with D possibly being TRBD1 (5 bases). Looked up from germline, CDR1 is DFQATT and CDR2 is SNEGSKA (reference sequence). This CDR3 comprises 14 residues. V was cut by 6 bases and J by 0 bases, with 14 bases left in between. CDR3 sequence reads: CSAEGTVTNYGYTF. The CDR3 DNA is TGCAGTGCCGAAGGGACGGTTACTAACTATGGCTACACCTTC.

This clonotype was picked up a small number of times. This sequence joins TRBV12-3 or TRBV12-4 and TRBJ2-2; the D gene could be TRBD1 or TRBD2 (5 bases each). V shed 4 bases and J shed 6 bases, with 18 bases lying between them. CDR3 length: 16 residues. The CDR3, as DNA: TGTGCCAGCAGTTACTACCGGGACCTTAAGGCCGGGGAGCTGTTTTTT. It specifies CASSYYRDLKAGELFF.

V gene TRBV6-1 combines with J gene TRBJ2-7, with a tentative D call TRBD2 (6 bases). The CDR3 extends over 16 amino acids. Germline V gene data show CDR1 as MNHNS and CDR2 as SASEGT. Trimming removed 2 bases at V and 3 bases at J, with 17 bases between. CDR3 protein: CASSETGLTTYYEQYF. As DNA, the CDR3 is TGTGCCAGCAGTGAAACGGGACTCACCACCTACTACGAGCAGTACTTC.

The chain joins TRBV12-3 or TRBV12-4 to TRBJ2-1, with D perhaps TRBD2 (6 bases). V gave up 3 bases and J gave up 10 bases, with 16 bases separating them. This CDR3 has 14 residues. The CDR3 sequence is CASSFGGRSKEQFF. For the CDR3, the DNA is TGTGCCAGCAGTTTTGGAGGGAGGTCAAAGGAGCAGTTCTTC.